Below are 26 T cell receptor beta chains sequenced from a single sample in a study of T cell changes during pregnancy in multiple sclerosis. Profiled with immunoSEQ multiplex PCR; TCRdb holds only in-frame clones, not every one. This sample has 70,000 to 90,000 clones, with about nine tenths found just once. The sequences come from PBMCs, collected in the first trimester of pregnancy. These receptors all come from a female donor in good health, serving as a control in a pregnancy study. Some clones in this sample may be carry-over from other donors' samples.

The chain is built from TRBV28 and TRBJ2-5; D may be TRBD1 (6 bases). This CDR3 has 17 residues. Trimming took 6 bases from V and 0 from J, leaving 20 bases between them. Germline V lookup: CDR1 MDHEN, CDR2 SYDVKM. CDR3 DNA: TGTGCCAGCAGCGGACCTCCGGGACACCGGTACCAAGAGACCCAGTACTTC. Translating gives CASSGPPGHRYQETQYF.

This chain joins TRBV18 and TRBJ1-1; weak D call: TRBD1 (5 bases). V was shortened by 4 bases and J by 10 bases, with 16 bases between the two germline ends. The CDR3 totals 13 residues. The germline CDR1 and CDR2 sequences are KGHSH and LQKENI. Here the CDR3 reads CASSRSDTRLAFF. CDR3 in DNA: TGTGCCAGCTCACGATCGGACACTCGTCTAGCTTTCTTT.

This sequence joins TRBV29-1 and TRBJ2-3, with 8 bases lining up with TRBD1. CDR1 is SQVTM and CDR2 is ANQGSEA in the germline V gene. V dropped 4 bases and J dropped 3; count of bases not matched to a gene: 9. This CDR3 is built from 15 residues. CDR3 in DNA: TGCAGCGTTGTCCGACAGGGGAGGAGAACAGATACGCAGTATTTT. Protein: CSVVRQGRRTDTQYF.

The chain employs TRBV5-4 and TRBJ2-6; D ambiguous. The V end was cut by 5 bases, the J end by 4 bases, with 13 bases between. CDR1 and CDR2 from the germline V gene are SGHNT and YYREEE (reference sequence). The CDR3 has 15 amino acids. This CDR3 reads CASRVGSEGANVLTF. In nucleotides, the CDR3 is TGTGCCAGCAGGGTTGGGTCGGAGGGGGCCAACGTCCTGACTTTC.

The V gene is TRBV5-4, the J gene TRBJ2-1; the match to TRBD2 covers 13 bases. Trimming at V came to 5 bases and at J to 9 bases, leaving 5 bases not matched to a gene. Germline V gene sequence: CDR1 SGHNT, CDR2 YYREEE (reference sequence). The CDR3 runs 14 residues. CDR3 DNA: TGTGCCAGCAGACTAGCGGGGGGGCCGGTTGAGCAGTTCTTC. Protein: CASRLAGGPVEQFF.

The rearrangement joins TRBV6-4 to TRBJ2-3; a weak D match, TRBD2 (5 bases). V lost 6 bases and J 2 bases, leaving 9 bases between the germline ends. Germline loops: CDR1 MRHNA, CDR2 SNTAGT. The CDR3 runs 13 residues. The CDR3 coding sequence is TGTGCCAGCAGCCGGGAATCCACAGATACGCAGTATTTT. Amino acids: CASSRESTDTQYF.

This rearrangement joins TRBV9 to TRBJ2-5; maybe TRBD1 (5 bases). This CDR3 spans 13 amino acids. Germline CDR1 reads SGDLS; CDR2 reads YYNGEE. V was trimmed by 4 bases and J by 2 bases, leaving 9 bases between them. This CDR3 is CASSPDTQETQYF. The DNA for the CDR3 is TGTGCCAGCAGCCCGGACACACAAGAGACCCAGTACTTC.

The V gene is TRBV10-1, the J gene TRBJ2-2; D is perhaps TRBD2 (5 bases). Germline CDR1 is WNHNN and CDR2 is SYGVQD (reference sequence). This CDR3 region has 15 residues. The germline V and J ends were trimmed by 4 bases and 5 bases, with 14 bases remaining between them. The CDR3 spells CASSASDSGTGELFF. As DNA, the CDR3 is TGCGCCAGCAGTGCTTCCGACTCGGGGACCGGGGAGCTGTTTTTT.

Only one count was recorded for this clone. CDR3 protein: CASSEGLYTGELFF. The CDR3 DNA is TGTGCCAGCAGTGAAGGACTTTACACCGGGGAGCTGTTTTTT. The chain has TRBV6-4 and TRBJ2-2, with D possibly matching TRBD2 (5 bases). Trimming cost V 3 bases and J 3 bases, with 8 bases left between them. Germline lookup yields CDR1 MRHNA and CDR2 SNTAGT. This CDR3 has 14 residues.

This sequence joins TRBV10-2 and TRBJ2-5, with TRBD2 matching 8 bases. Germline trimming cut 4 bases from V and 0 bases from J; bases unmatched to any gene: 4. Germline values: CDR1 WSHSY, CDR2 SAAADI. The CDR3 has 15 amino acids. Here the CDR3 reads CASSVLAGDQETQYF. The CDR3 bases are TGCGCCAGCAGTGTTCTAGCGGGTGACCAAGAGACCCAGTACTTC.

This clone was picked up one time. In DNA, the CDR3 is TGTGCCATCGCGCTAGCGGTCTACAATGAGCAGTTCTTC. Protein sequence: CAIALAVYNEQFF. V and J are TRBV10-3 and TRBJ2-1; TRBD2 matches 7 bases. Per the germline V gene, CDR1 is ENHRY and CDR2 is SYGVKD. The ends lost 8 bases at V and 3 bases at J; junction bases unmatched: 4. There are 13 residues in the CDR3.

The chain uses TRBV18 and TRBJ1-1, with 9 bases identical to TRBD1. Germline V gene data show CDR1 as KGHSH and CDR2 as LQKENI. J lost 4 bases, V lost 3 bases, and 15 bases had no gene match. The CDR3 sequence is 18 residues long. The CDR3 sequence: CASSPRVGQGRVGTEAFF. CDR3 nucleotides: TGTGCCAGCTCACCTCGTGTGGGACAGGGAAGAGTAGGCACTGAAGCTTTCTTT. Drawing the rest from reference TRBV18 and TRBJ1-1, the complete variable domain is NAGVMQNPRHLVRRRGQEARLRCSPMKGHSHVYWYRQLPEEGLKFMVYLQKENIIDESGMPKERFSAEFPKEGPSILRIQQVVRGDSAAYFCASSPRVGQGRVGTEAFFGQGTRLTVV.

The chain is built from TRBV7-6 and TRBJ2-3, with a tentative D call TRBD2 (5 bases). Germline-derived CDR1 and CDR2 are SGHVS and FNYEAQ. The CDR3 is made up of 13 amino acids. V shed 5 bases and J shed 6 bases, with 12 bases lying between them. The CDR3 is CASSPTPSDTQYF. The CDR3 DNA reads as TGTGCCAGCAGCCCGACACCTAGCGATACGCAGTATTTT.

With regard to this clone: Distinct nucleotide sequences in the sample also encode this CDR3. The chain joins TRBV7-3 to TRBJ1-1, with 7 bases aligning to TRBD1. CDR1 is SGHTA, CDR2 FQGTGA, per germline. The trim removed 5 bases at V and 1 base at J, leaving 1 base unmatched. The length of the CDR3 is 13 residues. The CDR3 coding sequence is TGTGCCAGCAGCCGGGACAGGAACACTGAAGCTTTCTTT. It translates to CASSRDRNTEAFF.

V usage is TRBV28 and J usage is TRBJ2-7, with 11 bases that match TRBD2. V trimming: 6 bases; J trimming: 11 bases; junction bases outside the gene matches: 6. CDR3 size: 12 residues. Germline V CDR1 and CDR2: MDHEN, SYDVKM. CDR3 nucleotides: TGTGCCAGCAGCGATCCGGGACTAGCGGAGTACTTC. Translation gives CASSDPGLAEYF. Looking up the rest from reference TRBV28 and TRBJ2-7 gives the full variable domain: DVKVTQSSRYLVKRTGEKVFLECVQDMDHENMFWYRQDPGLGLRLIYFSYDVKMKEKGDIPEGYSVSREKKERFSLILESASTNQTSMYLCASSDPGLAEYFGPGTRLTVT.

The chain has TRBV28 and TRBJ1-1, with TRBD1 as a possible D gene (6 bases). Germline CDR1 is MDHEN and CDR2 is SYDVKM. V was shortened by 7 bases and J by 5 bases, with 14 bases between the two germline ends. The CDR3 extends over 13 amino acids. CDR3 in DNA: TGTGCCAGCAAAAGGGGAGGGGGAACTGAAGCTTTCTTT. Encoded protein: CASKRGGGTEAFF.

V and J are TRBV9 and TRBJ2-7; 8 nucleotides align to TRBD1. This CDR3 region has 14 residues. Trimming cost V 0 bases and J 2 bases; bases outside gene matches: 1. Per germline, CDR1 SGDLS and CDR2 YYNGEE. The DNA of the CDR3 is TGTGCCAGCAGCGTAGAACAGGGGGCCTACGAGCAGTACTTC. The encoded protein is CASSVEQGAYEQYF.

The rearrangement links TRBV6-5 to TRBJ2-2, with 8 positions matching TRBD2. The CDR3 is 16 residues long. The V gene's germline CDR1 is MNHEY and CDR2 SVGAGI. Trimming at V came to 1 base and at J to 5 bases, leaving 6 bases not matched to a gene. CDR3: CASSYWAGGATGELFF. CDR3 coding DNA: TGTGCCAGCAGTTACTGGGCCGGGGGGGCGACCGGGGAGCTGTTTTTT.

The J gene is TRBJ2-1, the V gene TRBV28; 8 bases align to TRBD2. The germline gives CDR1 MDHEN, CDR2 SYDVKM. The CDR3 sequence is 15 residues long. Unmatched junction bases numbered 9, after V lost 8 bases and J lost 3 bases. The CDR3 coding sequence is TGTGCCAGCCGGACCGGGACTAGAAACTACAATGAGCAGTTCTTC. Translated, it gives CASRTGTRNYNEQFF. The variable domain in full, with the rest retrieved from reference TRBV28 and TRBJ2-1, is DVKVTQSSRYLVKRTGEKVFLECVQDMDHENMFWYRQDPGLGLRLIYFSYDVKMKEKGDIPEGYSVSREKKERFSLILESASTNQTSMYLCASRTGTRNYNEQFFGPGTRLTVL.

The genes are TRBV7-2 and TRBJ1-5, with D perhaps TRBD1 (6 bases). The CDR3 extends over 15 amino acids. With 1 base removed from V and 3 bases from J, the gap between germline ends came to 10 bases. The germline CDR1 and CDR2 sequences are SGHTA and FQGNSA. The CDR3 DNA is TGTGCCAGCAGCTTAGGACAGGCCATCAATCAGCCCCAGCATTTT. Protein product: CASSLGQAINQPQHF.

V gene TRBV5-6 combines with J gene TRBJ2-2; the D is unclear. The CDR3 loop spans 16 amino acids. V dropped 0 bases and J dropped 1 base, with 10 bases sitting between them. Germline CDR1 and CDR2: SGHDT and YYEEEE. CDR3 coding DNA: TGTGCCAGCAGCTTGGATCTGCTAGAGAACACCGGGGAGCTGTTTTTT. It codes for CASSLDLLENTGELFF.

The chain employs TRBV10-3 and TRBJ2-5; TRBD1 matches at 9 bases. V was clipped by 0 bases and J by 5 bases; unmatched bases: 7. CDR3 length equals 16 residues. Germline CDR1 ENHRY, CDR2 SYGVKD. CDR3 bases: TGTGCCATCAGTGAGTCGAGGACAGGGGCCGAGGAGACCCAGTACTTC. The encoded protein is CAISESRTGAEETQYF.

J is TRBJ2-5 and V is TRBV7-9; 8 bases line up with TRBD1. This CDR3 has 16 amino acids. Germline V gene sequence: CDR1 SEHNR, CDR2 FQNEAQ (reference sequence). J was trimmed by 2 bases and V by 5 bases; bases with no gene match: 10. The CDR3 DNA reads as TGTGCCAGCAGCCCTGACAGGGGCGTCGTTCAAGAGACCCAGTACTTC. It encodes CASSPDRGVVQETQYF.

The rearrangement joins TRBV29-1 to TRBJ1-2, with a weak D call TRBD1 (6 bases). The V gene's germline CDR1 is SQVTM and CDR2 ANQGSEA. V lost 4 bases to trimming and J lost 7 bases, with 22 bases between them. The CDR3 runs to 15 residues. The CDR3 DNA is TGCAGCGTTGGATTGGGGGACATAAGTTCGGGTGGCTACACCTTC. This translates into CSVGLGDISSGGYTF.

V and J are TRBV18 and TRBJ2-7, with D unclear. Germline CDR1 KGHSH, CDR2 LQKENI. The CDR3 consists of 11 residues. The V end was cut by 6 bases, the J end by 0 bases, with 3 bases between. CDR3 nucleotide sequence: TGTGCCAGCTCTAGCTCCTACGAGCAGTACTTC. Translated, it gives CASSSSYEQYF.

The V call is TRBV7-3, the J call TRBJ2-7; 9 bases line up with TRBD1. The V gene's germline CDR1 is SGHTA and CDR2 FQGTGA. V was pared by 8 bases and J by 4 bases, with 12 bases of the junction left unmatched. The CDR3 spans 15 residues. CDR3 sequence reads: CASPTTSGQGYEQYF. DNA of the CDR3: TGTGCCAGCCCTACCACATCGGGACAGGGATACGAGCAGTACTTC. Together with reference TRBV7-3 and TRBJ2-7, the CDR3 gives the full variable domain: GAGVSQTPSNKVTEKGKYVELRCDPISGHTALYWYRQSLGQGPEFLIYFQGTGAADDSGLPNDRFFAVRPEGSVSTLKIQRTERGDSAVYLCASPTTSGQGYEQYFGPGTRLTVT.